The T cell receptor (beta chain) described here comes from a study of blood T cell repertoires in COVID-19 (TCRdb year 2020). Regarding the study in general: Collaborator samples came from the United States, Italy and Spain and covered acute and convalescent phases of COVID-19. Samples came from the ongoing ImmuneRACE study (first 160 participants) plus 1,254 subjects from 6 global collaborators. The material from the prospective study consisted of cDNA or gDNA derived from T cells, B-cell-depleted T cells, or PBMCs. Subjects who had been exposed to COVID-19, were actively infected with it, or had recovered from it provided the deeply sampled blood TCRbeta repertoires that made up the dataset. The repertoires were released in a freely available public database intended as a resource for research on the immune response to SARS-CoV-2. A de-identified subject ID, COVID-19 status, age in years and sex were almost always included in the sample metadata. Where available, HLA class I and class II types were taken from metadata supplied by the sample provider and were not determined by assay-based typing. The paper as a whole reports these results and caveats: Clinical and demographic metadata were provided uncurated, with the amount varying by source and participant.

In Seattle, one collaborating source enrolled patients while the infection was active and tracked those patients longitudinally over the course of disease. Each collaborating institution followed its own protocols to collect whole blood in K2EDTA tubes. For TCRbeta analysis, collaborator samples were shipped as frozen whole blood, as isolated PBMCs, or as DNA extracted from either sample type. From the cysteine through the phenylalanine, the CDR3 covers 14 amino acids. Only the CDR3 part of the read is kept: 42 bases, read in frame from the first base. Per the germline V gene (reference sequence), SEHNR is the CDR1 and FQNEAQ is the CDR2. Here V drops 4 bases and J drops 5 bases, and the junction holds 2 bases not matched to any gene. This clone was picked up a small number of times. Its recognized antigen is unknown. Base-call qualities are not available, and no considerably larger clone is one nucleotide away. Other nucleotide sequences from this sample produce the same CDR3.

TCRbeta CDR3 regions were amplified from genomic DNA by means of the immunoSEQ Assay, a bias-controlled multiplex PCR. Per the source publication's procedure: Within the assay, amplification of reference gene primers was used to estimate how many nucleated cells each sample contained. Sequence reads were collapsed and filtered to measure the absolute abundance of every unique TCRbeta CDR3 rearrangement. For each sample, productive Simpson clonality was calculated as the square root of Simpson's diversity index over productive rearrangements. The source is immuneACCESS, and TCRdb retained only in-frame sequences with V and J called. Part of the clones is not carried over; for the studies checked, unresolved V genes explain less than half of this, and the remainder is unexplained. V, J and clone size are taken as reported in that table, and D and trimming were inferred from the DNA itself. In this sample the table shows about 350,000 clones, more than 70% of which occur a single time. The ten largest clonotypes hold roughly 3.9% of the sample.

The clonotype was recovered from a woman aged 55 to 70 with COVID-19, enrolled during active disease. The rearranged segments are TRBV7-9 and TRBJ1-5; 10 central bases correspond to TRBD1. Sequenced material: peripheral blood. The DNA sequence is given as TGTGCCAGCAGCTACGGACAGGGGGATCAGCCCCAGCATTTT. Its product reads: CASSYGQGDQPQHF.